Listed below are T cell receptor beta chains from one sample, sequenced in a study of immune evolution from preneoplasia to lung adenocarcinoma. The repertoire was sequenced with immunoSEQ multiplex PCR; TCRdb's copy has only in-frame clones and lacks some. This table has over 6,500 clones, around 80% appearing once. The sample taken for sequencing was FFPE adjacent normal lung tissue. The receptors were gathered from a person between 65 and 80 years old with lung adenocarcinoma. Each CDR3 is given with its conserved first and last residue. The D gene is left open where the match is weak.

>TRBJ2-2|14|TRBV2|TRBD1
CASIRDRNTGELFF
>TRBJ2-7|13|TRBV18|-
CASSAGMGNEQYF
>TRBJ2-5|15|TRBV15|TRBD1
CATSRLRQGQETQYF
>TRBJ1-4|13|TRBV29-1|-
CSVNGQSNEKLFF
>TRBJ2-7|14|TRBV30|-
CAWSVPSVGYEQYF
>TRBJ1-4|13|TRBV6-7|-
CASSAGRDEKLFF
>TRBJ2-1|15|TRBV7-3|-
CATATGPSSYNEQFF
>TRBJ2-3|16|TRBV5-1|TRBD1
CASSKGQNPSTDTQYF
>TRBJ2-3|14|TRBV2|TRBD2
CASKDGLAGDTQYF
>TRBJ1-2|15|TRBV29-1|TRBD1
CSVVGPGGNLDGYTF
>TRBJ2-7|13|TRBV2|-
CASREARSYEQYF
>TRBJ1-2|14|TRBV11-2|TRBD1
CASSPGTGVEGYTF
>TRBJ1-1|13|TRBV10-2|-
CATQTDYNTEAFF
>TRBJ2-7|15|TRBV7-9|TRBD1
CASSLAGTGGYEQYF
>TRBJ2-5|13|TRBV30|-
CAWSGDDGETQYF
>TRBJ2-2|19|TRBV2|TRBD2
CASSGFTGTSGLNTGELFF
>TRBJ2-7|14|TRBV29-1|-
CSALRTGSLYEQYF
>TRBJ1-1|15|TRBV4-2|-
CASSQDLRGNTEAFF
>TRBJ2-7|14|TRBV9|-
CASSVAYGAEEQYF
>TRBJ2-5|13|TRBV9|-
CASSRGTQETQYF
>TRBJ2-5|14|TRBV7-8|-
CASSLAGDAETQYF
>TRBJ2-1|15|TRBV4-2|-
CASSQVQRSQNEQFF
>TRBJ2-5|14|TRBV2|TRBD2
CASSRDYLGETQYF
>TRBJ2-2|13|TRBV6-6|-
CASSSANTGELFF
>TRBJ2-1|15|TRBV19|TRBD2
CASSIRRGGNNEQFF
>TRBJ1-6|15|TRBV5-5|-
CASSPTLSRTAVLHF
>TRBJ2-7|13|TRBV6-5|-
CASTAGGSYEQYF
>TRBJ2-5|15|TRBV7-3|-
CASSLYGGSQETQYF
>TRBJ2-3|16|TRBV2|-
CASSEEGGALRGTQYF
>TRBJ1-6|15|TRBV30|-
CAWSVPGRVGSPLHF
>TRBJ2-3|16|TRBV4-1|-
CASSQETRTSTDTQYF
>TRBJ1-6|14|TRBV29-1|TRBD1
CSAGTGGDNSPLHF
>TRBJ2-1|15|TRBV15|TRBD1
CATGPDRGPYNEQFF
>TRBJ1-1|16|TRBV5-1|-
CASSFQSGRTNTEAFF
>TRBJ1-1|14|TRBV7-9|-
CASSLETRADEAFF
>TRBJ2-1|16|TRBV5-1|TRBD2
CASSFRLAGGNNEQFF
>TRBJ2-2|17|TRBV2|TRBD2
CASSPRPVGRDTGELFF
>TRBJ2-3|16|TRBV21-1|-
CASSSADYPGEDTQYF
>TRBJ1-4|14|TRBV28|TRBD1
CASSFHGTDEKLFF
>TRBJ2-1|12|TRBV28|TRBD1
CASSPGGNEQFF
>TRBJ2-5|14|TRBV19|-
CASSPTGQAETQYF
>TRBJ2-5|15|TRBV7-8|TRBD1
CASSLRDRGWETQYF
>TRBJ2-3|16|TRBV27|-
CASSFQGRTSTDTQYF
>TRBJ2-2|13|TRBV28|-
CASSLFLTGELFF
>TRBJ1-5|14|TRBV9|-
CASSAGPNPPSQHF
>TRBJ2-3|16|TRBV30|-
CAWSVLRRTFLDTQYF
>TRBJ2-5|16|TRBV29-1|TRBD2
CSAPLTSGSYQETQYF
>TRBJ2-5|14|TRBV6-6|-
CASTRGAGGETQYF
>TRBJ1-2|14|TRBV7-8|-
CASSLNAGQSGYTF
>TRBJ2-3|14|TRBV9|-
CASSEEQRTDTQYF
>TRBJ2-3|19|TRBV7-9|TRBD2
CASSLTRQTSGGTTDTQYF
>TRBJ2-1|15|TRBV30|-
CAWSVGLSDYNEQFF
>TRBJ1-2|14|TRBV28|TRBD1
CASSFGDRGGGYTF
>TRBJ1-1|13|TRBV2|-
CASSVFQNTEAFF
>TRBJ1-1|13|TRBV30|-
CAWRGGYNTEAFF
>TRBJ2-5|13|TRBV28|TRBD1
CASSWDRGETQYF
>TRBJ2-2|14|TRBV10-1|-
CASSMSGNTGELFF
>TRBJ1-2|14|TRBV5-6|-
CASSLFRGNYGYTF